The clone carrying this TCR beta chain was counted only a few times. Antigen specificity is unknown. This record comes from a study of T cells after yellow fever vaccination. Study results and limitations: Contaminants from the bulk population, in the form of abundant clonotypes, could be found in FACS-sorted repertoires. Though weaker, the secondary response peaked faster, on day 5 versus 15. The CD4 compartment and the CD8 compartment contained a small share of clonotypes in common.

TCRdb called the 5' RACE reads again in MiXCR, with one record for every CDR3 protein. The sample consists of approximately 550,000 distinct CDR3 sequences, under 25% of them appearing once. Trimming removed 0 bases from V and 6 bases from J, with 13 bases in between. The V gene's germline CDR1 is SGDLS and CDR2 YYNGEE. CDR3 length equals 14 residues. The chain couples TRBV9 to TRBJ2-7; perhaps TRBD1 as D (6 bases). The receptor comes from a man younger than 45 who received the YFV17D yellow fever vaccine. The source material was PBMCs, sampled 15 days after the yellow fever booster vaccination. The CDR3 sequence: CASSVAPDRTEQYF. The DNA of the CDR3 is TGTGCCAGCAGCGTAGCCCCGGACAGAACCGAGCAGTACTTC. Supplemented by reference TRBV9 and TRBJ2-7, the full variable domain reads DSGVTQTPKHLITATGQRVTLRCSPRSGDLSVYWYQQSLDQGLQFLIQYYNGEERAKGNILERFSAQQFPDLHSELNLSSLELGDSALYFCASSVAPDRTEQYFGPGTRLTVT.